The sequence of this T cell receptor beta chain was determined in a study of T cell changes during pregnancy in multiple sclerosis. The CDR3 contains 16 residues. J lost 4 bases, V lost 6 bases, and 12 bases had no gene match. The germline V gene encodes CDR1 LGHNA and CDR2 YSLEER. TCRdb keeps only in-frame clones here, not all; method: immunoSEQ multiplex PCR. Of fewer than 55,000 clones listed, 88% are singletons. The source material was CD8+ T cells from peripheral blood mononuclear cells, sampled after pregnancy. The V gene is TRBV4-3, the J gene TRBJ2-1; TRBD2 matches 7 bases. This receptor was obtained from a female donor in good health, enrolled as a control in a pregnancy study. CDR3: CASSIGSGGIYNEQFF. The CDR3, as DNA: TGCGCCAGCAGTATCGGGTCGGGGGGAATTTACAATGAGCAGTTCTTC.